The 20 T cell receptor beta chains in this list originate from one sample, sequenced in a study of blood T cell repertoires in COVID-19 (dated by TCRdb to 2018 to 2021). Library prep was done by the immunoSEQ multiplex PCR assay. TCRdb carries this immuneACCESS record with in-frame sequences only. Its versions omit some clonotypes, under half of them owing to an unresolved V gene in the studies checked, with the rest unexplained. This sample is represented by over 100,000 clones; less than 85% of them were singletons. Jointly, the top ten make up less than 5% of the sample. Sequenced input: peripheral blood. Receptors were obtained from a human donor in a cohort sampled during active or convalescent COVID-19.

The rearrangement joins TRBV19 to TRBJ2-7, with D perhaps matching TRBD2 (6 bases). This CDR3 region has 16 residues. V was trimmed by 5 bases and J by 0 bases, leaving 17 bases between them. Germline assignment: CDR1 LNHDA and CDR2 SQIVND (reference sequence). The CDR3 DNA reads TGTGCCAGTAGTCCCCCATATGGCGGGGCCTCCTACGAGCAGTACTTC. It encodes CASSPPYGGASYEQYF.

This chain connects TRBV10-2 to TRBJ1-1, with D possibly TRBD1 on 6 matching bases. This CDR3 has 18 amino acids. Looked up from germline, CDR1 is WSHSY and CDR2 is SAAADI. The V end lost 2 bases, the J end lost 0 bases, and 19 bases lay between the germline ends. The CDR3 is CASSEIWTDQGMNTEAFF. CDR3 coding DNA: TGCGCCAGCAGTGAGATCTGGACAGATCAAGGAATGAACACTGAAGCTTTCTTT.

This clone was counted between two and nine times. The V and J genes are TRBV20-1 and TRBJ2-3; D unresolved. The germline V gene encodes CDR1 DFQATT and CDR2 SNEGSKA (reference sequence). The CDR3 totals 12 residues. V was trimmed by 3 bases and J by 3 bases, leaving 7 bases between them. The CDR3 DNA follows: TGCAGTGCTAGTAAACGGACAGATACGCAGTATTTT. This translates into CSASKRTDTQYF.

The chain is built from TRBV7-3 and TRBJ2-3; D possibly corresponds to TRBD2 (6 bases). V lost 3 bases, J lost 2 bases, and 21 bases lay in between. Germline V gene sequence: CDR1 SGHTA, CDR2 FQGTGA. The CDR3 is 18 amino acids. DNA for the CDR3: TGTGCCAGCAGCTTCCCCCCTTCGAGGGCGGGGCACACAGATACGCAGTATTTT. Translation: CASSFPPSRAGHTDTQYF.

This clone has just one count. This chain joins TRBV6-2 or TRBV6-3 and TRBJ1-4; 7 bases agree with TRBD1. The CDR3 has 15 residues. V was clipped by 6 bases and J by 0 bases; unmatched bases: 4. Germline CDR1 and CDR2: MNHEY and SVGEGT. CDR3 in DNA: TGTGCCAGCAGCCCGGGGACAGCAACTAATGAAAAACTGTTTTTT. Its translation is CASSPGTATNEKLFF.

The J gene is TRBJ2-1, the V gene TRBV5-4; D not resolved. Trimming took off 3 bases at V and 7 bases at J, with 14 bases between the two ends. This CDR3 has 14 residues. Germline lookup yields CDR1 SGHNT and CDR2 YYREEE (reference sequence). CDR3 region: CASSSKNVLNEQFF. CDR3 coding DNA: TGTGCCAGCAGCTCCAAAAACGTACTAAATGAGCAGTTCTTC.

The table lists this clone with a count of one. The CDR3 bases are TGTGCCAGCAGCACCGCCTCTCGGGCTAGCGGGGTACCGAACACCGGGGAGCTGTTTTTT. Its translation is CASSTASRASGVPNTGELFF. This sequence joins TRBV9 and TRBJ2-2, with 9 bases matching TRBD2. V shed 4 bases, J shed 0 bases, and the junction held 16 bases outside the gene matches. The CDR3 totals 20 residues. Germline CDR1 SGDLS, CDR2 YYNGEE.

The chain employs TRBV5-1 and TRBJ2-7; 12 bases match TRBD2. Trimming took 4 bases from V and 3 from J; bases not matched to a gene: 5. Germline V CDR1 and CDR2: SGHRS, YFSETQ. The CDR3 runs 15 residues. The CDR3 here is CASSGGTSGFYEQYF. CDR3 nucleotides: TGCGCCAGCAGCGGCGGGACTAGCGGGTTCTACGAGCAGTACTTC. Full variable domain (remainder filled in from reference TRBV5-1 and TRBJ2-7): KAGVTQTPRYLIKTRGQQVTLSCSPISGHRSVSWYQQTPGQGLQFLFEYFSETQRNKGNFPGRFSGRQFSNSRSEMNVSTLELGDSALYLCASSGGTSGFYEQYFGPGTRLTVT.

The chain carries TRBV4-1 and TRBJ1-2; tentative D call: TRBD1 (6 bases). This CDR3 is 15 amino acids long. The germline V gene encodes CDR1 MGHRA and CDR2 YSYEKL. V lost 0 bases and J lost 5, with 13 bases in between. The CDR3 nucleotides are TGCGCCAGCAGCCAAGATCGGGGGGCCTTTTATGGCTACACCTTC. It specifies CASSQDRGAFYGYTF.

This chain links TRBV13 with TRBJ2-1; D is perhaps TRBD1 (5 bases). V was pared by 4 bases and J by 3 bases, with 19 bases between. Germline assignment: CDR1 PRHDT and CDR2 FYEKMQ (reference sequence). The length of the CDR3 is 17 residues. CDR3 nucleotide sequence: TGTGCCAGCAGCTCCCAACCAAAGGGGTGGAGCTACAATGAGCAGTTCTTC. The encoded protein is CASSSQPKGWSYNEQFF.

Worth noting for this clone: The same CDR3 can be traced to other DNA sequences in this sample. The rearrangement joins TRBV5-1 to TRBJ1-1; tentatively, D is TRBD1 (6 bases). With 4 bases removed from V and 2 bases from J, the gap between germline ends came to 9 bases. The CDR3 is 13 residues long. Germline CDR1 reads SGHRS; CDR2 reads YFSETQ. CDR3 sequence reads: CASSRGINTEAFF. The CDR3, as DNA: TGCGCCAGCAGCAGGGGGATTAACACTGAAGCTTTCTTT. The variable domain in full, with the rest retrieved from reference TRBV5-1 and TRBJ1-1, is KAGVTQTPRYLIKTRGQQVTLSCSPISGHRSVSWYQQTPGQGLQFLFEYFSETQRNKGNFPGRFSGRQFSNSRSEMNVSTLELGDSALYLCASSRGINTEAFFGQGTRLTVV.

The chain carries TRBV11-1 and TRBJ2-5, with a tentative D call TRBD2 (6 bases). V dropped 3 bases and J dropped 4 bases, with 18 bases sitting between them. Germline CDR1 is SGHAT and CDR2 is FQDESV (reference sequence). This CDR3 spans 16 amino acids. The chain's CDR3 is CASSFDSRRGVETQYF. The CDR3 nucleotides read TGTGCCAGCAGCTTTGACTCCCGCCGCGGGGTAGAGACCCAGTACTTC.

CDR3 nucleotides: TGTGCCAGCAGCTTATCTCTAGCTAGTTTAAACAAAGAGACCCAGTACTTC. This encodes CASSLSLASLNKETQYF. The chain joins TRBV7-8 to TRBJ2-5, with D tentatively TRBD2 (5 bases). From germline, CDR1 is SGHVS and CDR2 FQNEAQ. This CDR3 has 17 residues. V was trimmed by 2 bases and J by 3 bases, leaving 19 bases between them.

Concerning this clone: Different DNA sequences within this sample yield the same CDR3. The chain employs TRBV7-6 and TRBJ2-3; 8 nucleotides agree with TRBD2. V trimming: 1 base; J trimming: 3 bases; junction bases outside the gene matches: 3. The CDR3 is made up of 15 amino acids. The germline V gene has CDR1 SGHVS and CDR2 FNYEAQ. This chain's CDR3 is CASSLGGGRTDTQYF. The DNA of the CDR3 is TGTGCCAGCAGCTTAGGGGGCGGGAGGACAGATACGCAGTATTTT.

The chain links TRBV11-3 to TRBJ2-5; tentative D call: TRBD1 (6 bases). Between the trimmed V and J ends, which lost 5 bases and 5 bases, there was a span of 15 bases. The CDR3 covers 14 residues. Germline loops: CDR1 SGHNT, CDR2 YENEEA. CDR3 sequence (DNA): TGTGCCAGCAGCGTAACAGGGATCTCTGAGACCCAGTACTTC. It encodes CASSVTGISETQYF.

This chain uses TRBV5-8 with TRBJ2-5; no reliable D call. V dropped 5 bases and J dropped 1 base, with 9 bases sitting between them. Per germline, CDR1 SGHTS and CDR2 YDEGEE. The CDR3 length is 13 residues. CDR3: CASRTPLQETQYF. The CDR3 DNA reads TGTGCCAGCAGAACTCCCCTCCAAGAGACCCAGTACTTC.

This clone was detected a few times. The CDR3 here is CASTHASGGVGETQYF. The DNA of the CDR3 is TGTGCCAGCACCCACGCTAGCGGGGGGGTGGGTGAGACCCAGTACTTC. The chain links TRBV7-2 to TRBJ2-5; 12 nucleotides align to TRBD2. This CDR3 contains 16 residues. The V segment lost 7 bases and the J segment 5 bases; nucleotides outside the gene matches: 11. The germline gives CDR1 SGHTA, CDR2 FQGNSA.

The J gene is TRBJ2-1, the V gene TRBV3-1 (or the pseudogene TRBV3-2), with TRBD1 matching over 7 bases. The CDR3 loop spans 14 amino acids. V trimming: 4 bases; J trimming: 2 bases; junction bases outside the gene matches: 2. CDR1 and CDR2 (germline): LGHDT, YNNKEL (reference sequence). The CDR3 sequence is CASSRQGTYNEQFF. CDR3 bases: TGTGCCAGCAGCCGACAGGGAACCTACAATGAGCAGTTCTTC.

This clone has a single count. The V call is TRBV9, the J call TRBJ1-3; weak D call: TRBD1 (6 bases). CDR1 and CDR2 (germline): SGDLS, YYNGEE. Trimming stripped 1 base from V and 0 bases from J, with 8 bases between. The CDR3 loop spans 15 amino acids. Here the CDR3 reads CASSVQGNSGNTIYF. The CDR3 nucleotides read TGTGCCAGCAGCGTACAGGGGAACTCTGGAAACACCATATATTTT.

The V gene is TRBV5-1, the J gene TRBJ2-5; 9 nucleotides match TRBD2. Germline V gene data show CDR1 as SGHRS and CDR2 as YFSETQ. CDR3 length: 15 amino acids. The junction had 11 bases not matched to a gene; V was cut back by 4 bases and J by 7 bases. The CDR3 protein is CASSPAGGGLGTQYF. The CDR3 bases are TGCGCCAGCAGCCCCGCGGGGGGGGGTCTCGGGACCCAGTACTTC.